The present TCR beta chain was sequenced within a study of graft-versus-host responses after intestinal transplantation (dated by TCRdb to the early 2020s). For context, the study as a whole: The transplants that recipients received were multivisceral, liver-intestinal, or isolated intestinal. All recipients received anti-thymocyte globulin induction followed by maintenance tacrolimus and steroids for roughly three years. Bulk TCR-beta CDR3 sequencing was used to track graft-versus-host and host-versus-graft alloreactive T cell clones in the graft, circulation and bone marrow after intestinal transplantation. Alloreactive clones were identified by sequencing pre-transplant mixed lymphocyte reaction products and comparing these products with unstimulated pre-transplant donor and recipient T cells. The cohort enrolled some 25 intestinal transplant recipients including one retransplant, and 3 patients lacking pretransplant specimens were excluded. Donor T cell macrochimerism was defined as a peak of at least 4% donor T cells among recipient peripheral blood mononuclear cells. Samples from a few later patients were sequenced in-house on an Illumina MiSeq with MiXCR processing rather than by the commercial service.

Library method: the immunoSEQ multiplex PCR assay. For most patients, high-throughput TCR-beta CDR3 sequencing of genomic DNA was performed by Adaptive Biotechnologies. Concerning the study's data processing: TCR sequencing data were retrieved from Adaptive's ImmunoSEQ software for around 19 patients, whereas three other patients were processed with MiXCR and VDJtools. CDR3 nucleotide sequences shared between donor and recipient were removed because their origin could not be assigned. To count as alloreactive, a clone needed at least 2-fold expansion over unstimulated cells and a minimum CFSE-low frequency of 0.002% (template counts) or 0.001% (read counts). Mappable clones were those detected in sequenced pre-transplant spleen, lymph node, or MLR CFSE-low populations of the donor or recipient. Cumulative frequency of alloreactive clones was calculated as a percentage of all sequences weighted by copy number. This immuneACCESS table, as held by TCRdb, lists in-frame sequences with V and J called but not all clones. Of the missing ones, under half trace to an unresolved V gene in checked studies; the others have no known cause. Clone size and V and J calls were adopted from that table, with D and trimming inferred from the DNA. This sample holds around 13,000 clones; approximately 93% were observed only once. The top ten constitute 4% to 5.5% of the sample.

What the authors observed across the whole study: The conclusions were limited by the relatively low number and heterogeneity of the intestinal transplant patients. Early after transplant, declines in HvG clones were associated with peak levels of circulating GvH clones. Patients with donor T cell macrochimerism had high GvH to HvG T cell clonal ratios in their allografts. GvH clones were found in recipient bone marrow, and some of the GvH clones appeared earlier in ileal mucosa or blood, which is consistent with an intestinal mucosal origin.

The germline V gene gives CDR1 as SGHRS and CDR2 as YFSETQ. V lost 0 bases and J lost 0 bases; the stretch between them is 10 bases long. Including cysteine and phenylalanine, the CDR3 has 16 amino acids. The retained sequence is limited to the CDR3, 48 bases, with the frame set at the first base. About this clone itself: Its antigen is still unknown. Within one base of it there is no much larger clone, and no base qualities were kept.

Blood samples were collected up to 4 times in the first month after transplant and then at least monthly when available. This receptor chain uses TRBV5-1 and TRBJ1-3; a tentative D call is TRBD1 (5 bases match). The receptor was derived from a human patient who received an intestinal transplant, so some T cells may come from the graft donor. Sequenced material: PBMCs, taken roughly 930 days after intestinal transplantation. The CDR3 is CASSLAGQNSGNTIYF. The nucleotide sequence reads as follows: TGCGCCAGCAGCTTGGCGGGGCAGAACTCTGGAAACACCATATATTTT. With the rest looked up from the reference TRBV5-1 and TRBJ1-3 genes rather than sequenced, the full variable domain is KAGVTQTPRYLIKTRGQQVTLSCSPISGHRSVSWYQQTPGQGLQFLFEYFSETQRNKGNFPGRFSGRQFSNSRSEMNVSTLELGDSALYLCASSLAGQNSGNTIYFGEGSWLTVV.